The source of this T cell receptor beta chain is a study of response to subunit inactivated influenza vaccine. Study observations and caveats: Authors suggested each seasonal influenza vaccination recruits few new T cells.

TCRdb re-called the RT-PCR reads through MiXCR, storing one row per CDR3 protein. The sample carries 860,000 or so distinct CDR3 sequences, 21% recorded once. From germline, CDR1 is SGHRS and CDR2 YFSETQ. The CDR3 spans 16 residues. Trimming removed 0 bases from V and 0 bases from J, with 7 bases in between. To note about this clonotype: As yet, its antigen is unknown.

The chain links TRBV5-1 to TRBJ2-6; either TRBD1 or TRBD2 may fit D (5 bases each). The sample in question was PBMCs from blood, obtained roughly 5 days after vaccination. This receptor was obtained from a man between 45 and 60 years old who received an inactivated influenza vaccine. For the CDR3, the DNA is TGCGCCAGCAGCTTGGGTGGGGGCTCTGGGGCCAACGTCCTGACTTTC. Protein: CASSLGGGSGANVLTF.